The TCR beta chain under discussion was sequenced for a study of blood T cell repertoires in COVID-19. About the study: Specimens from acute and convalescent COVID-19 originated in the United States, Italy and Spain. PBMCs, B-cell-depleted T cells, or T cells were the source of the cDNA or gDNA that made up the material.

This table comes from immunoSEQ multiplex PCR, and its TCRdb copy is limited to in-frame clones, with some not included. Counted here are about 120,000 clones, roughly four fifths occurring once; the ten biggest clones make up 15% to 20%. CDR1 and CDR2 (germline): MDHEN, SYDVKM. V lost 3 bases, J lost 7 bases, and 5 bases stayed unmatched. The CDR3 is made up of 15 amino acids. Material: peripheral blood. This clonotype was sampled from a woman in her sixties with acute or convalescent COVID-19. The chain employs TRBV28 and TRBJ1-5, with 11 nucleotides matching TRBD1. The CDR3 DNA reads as TGTGCCAGCAGTTTCGGACAGGGGGCAGGACAGCCCCAGCATTTT. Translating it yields CASSFGQGAGQPQHF.